The 5 T cell receptor beta chains reported below all come from one sample, sequenced in a study of blood T cell repertoires in COVID-19. Produced via immunoSEQ multiplex PCR; TCRdb's table is partial and in-frame only. The sample shows 95,000 to 150,000 clones, about four fifths of them seen only once. Source material: peripheral blood. All receptors derive from a man in his 60s with active or convalescent COVID-19.

The DNA for the CDR3 is TGTGCCTCCCGGGCCAAAATGCGGGGGAGGACTCAGCCCCAGCATTTT. As protein: CASRAKMRGRTQPQHF. V is TRBV6-4 and J is TRBJ1-5, with D maybe TRBD1 (5 bases). CDR1 MRHNA and CDR2 SNTAGT come from the germline V gene. V lost 11 bases and J lost 6, with 26 bases in between. The CDR3 sequence is 16 residues long.

This clone was found a few times. This chain joins TRBV18 and TRBJ2-2; D gene uncertain. V was clipped by 2 bases and J by 0 bases, with 7 bases between them. CDR3 size: 15 residues. CDR1 and CDR2 from the germline V gene are KGHSH and LQKENI. CDR3 in amino acids: CASSPIRSNTGELFF. DNA for the CDR3: TGTGCCAGCTCACCAATCCGGTCGAACACCGGGGAGCTGTTTTTT.

The chain is built from TRBV7-9 and TRBJ1-2, with 12 nucleotides matching TRBD1. V lost 6 bases to trimming and J lost 0 bases; unmatched junction nucleotides: 8. The CDR3 loop spans 17 amino acids. Per germline, CDR1 SEHNR and CDR2 FQNEAQ (reference sequence). The CDR3 is CASSLGTGGTTNYGYTF. The CDR3 nucleotides are TGTGCCAGCAGTCTTGGGACAGGGGGCACAACTAACTATGGCTACACCTTC.

This sequence joins TRBV24-1 and TRBJ2-5; D gene unclear. Germline V gene sequence: CDR1 KGHDR, CDR2 SFDVKD. V lost 3 bases to trimming and J lost 1 base, with 5 bases between them. The CDR3 totals 13 residues. As DNA, the CDR3 is TGTGCCACCAGTGATGCACTCCAAGAGACCCAGTACTTC. Translated: CATSDALQETQYF.

This chain uses TRBV19 with TRBJ1-3, with TRBD1 as a possible D gene (5 bases). CDR3 size: 13 residues. The germline CDR1 and CDR2 sequences are LNHDA and SQIVND (reference sequence). V lost 8 bases and J 3 bases, leaving 11 bases between the germline ends. Written as DNA, the CDR3 is TGTGCCAGTGAAAAGGGGCTTGGAAACACCATATATTTT. This sequence encodes CASEKGLGNTIYF. The variable domain in full, with the rest retrieved from reference TRBV19 and TRBJ1-3, is DGGITQSPKYLFRKEGQNVTLSCEQNLNHDAMYWYRQDPGQGLRLIYYSQIVNDFQKGDIAEGYSVSREKKESFPLTVTSAQKNPTAFYLCASEKGLGNTIYFGEGSWLTVV.